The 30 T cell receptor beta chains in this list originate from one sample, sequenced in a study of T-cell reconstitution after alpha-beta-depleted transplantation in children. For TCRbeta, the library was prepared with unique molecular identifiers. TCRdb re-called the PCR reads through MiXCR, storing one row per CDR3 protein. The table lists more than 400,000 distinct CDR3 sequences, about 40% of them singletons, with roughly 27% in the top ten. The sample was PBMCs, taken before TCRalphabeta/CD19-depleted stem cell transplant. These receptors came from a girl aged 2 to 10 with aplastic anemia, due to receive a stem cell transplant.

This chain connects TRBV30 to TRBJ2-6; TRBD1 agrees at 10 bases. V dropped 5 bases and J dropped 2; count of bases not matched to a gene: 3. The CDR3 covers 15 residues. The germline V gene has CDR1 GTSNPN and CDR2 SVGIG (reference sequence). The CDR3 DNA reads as TGTGCCTGGGACAGGGGGCTGGCTGGGGCCAACGTCCTGACTTTC. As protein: CAWDRGLAGANVLTF.

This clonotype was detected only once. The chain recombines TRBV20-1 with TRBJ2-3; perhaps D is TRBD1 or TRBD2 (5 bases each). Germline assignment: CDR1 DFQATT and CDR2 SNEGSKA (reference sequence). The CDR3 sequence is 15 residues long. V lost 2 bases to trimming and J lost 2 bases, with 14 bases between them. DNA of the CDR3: TGCAGTGCTAGATTACGGGGCAGAGCCACAGATACGCAGTATTTT. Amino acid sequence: CSARLRGRATDTQYF.

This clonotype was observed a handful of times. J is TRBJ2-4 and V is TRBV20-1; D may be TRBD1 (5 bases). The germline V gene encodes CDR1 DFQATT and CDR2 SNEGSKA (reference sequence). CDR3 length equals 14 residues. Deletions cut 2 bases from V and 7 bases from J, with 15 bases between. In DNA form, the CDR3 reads TGCAGTGCTAGAAACAGACAAGCAGGGAACATTCAGTACTTC. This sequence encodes CSARNRQAGNIQYF.

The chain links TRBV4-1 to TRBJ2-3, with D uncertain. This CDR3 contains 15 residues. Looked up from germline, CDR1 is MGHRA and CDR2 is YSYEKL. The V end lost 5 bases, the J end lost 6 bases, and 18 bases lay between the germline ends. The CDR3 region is CASSSTWQMRDTQYF. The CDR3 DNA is TGCGCCAGCAGCTCGACCTGGCAGATGCGGGATACGCAGTATTTT.

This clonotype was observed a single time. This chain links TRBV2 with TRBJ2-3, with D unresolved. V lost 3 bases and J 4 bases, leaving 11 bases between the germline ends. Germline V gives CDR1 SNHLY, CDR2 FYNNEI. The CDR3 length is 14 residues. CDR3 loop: CASSDRVRADTQYF. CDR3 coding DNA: TGTGCCAGCAGTGATAGAGTTCGCGCAGATACGCAGTATTTT. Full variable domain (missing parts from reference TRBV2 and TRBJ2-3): EPEVTQTPSHQVTQMGQEVILRCVPISNHLYFYWYRQILGQKVEFLVSFYNNEISEKSEIFDDQFSVERPDGSNFTLKIRSTKLEDSAMYFCASSDRVRADTQYFGPGTRLTVL.

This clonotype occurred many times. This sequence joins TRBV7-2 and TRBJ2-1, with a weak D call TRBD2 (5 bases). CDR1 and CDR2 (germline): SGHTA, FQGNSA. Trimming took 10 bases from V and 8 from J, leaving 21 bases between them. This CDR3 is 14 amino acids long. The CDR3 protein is CATIPTSLIYEQFF. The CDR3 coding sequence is TGTGCCACAATCCCTACTAGTCTTATCTATGAGCAGTTCTTC.

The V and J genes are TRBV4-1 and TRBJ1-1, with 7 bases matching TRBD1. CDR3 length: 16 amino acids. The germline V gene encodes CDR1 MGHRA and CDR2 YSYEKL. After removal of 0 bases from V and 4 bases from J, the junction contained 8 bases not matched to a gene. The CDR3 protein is CASSQEGGGGGTEAFF. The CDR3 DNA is TGCGCCAGCAGCCAAGAAGGGGGAGGGGGCGGCACTGAAGCTTTCTTT.

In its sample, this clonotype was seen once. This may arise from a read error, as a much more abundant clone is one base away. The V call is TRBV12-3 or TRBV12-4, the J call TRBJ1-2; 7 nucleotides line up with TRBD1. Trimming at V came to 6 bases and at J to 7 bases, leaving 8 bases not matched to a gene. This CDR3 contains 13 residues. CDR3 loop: CASRTGFSVGYTF. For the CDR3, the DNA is TGTGCCAGCAGGACAGGGTTTTCTGTTGGCTACACCTTC.

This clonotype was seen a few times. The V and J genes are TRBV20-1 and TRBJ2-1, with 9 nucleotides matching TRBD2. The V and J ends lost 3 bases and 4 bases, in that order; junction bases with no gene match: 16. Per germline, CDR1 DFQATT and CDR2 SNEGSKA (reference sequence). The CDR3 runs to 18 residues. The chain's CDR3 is CSASSGLAGGPVYNEQFF. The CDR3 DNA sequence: TGCAGTGCTAGTTCCGGCCTCGCGGGAGGGCCGGTATACAATGAGCAGTTCTTC.

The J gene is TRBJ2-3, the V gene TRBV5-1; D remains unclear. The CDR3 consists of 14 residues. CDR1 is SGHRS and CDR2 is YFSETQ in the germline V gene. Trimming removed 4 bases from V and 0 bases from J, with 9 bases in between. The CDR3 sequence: CASSPPTSTDTQYF. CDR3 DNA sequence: TGCGCCAGCAGCCCACCTACAAGCACAGATACGCAGTATTTT. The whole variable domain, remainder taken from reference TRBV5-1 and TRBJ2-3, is KAGVTQTPRYLIKTRGQQVTLSCSPISGHRSVSWYQQTPGQGLQFLFEYFSETQRNKGNFPGRFSGRQFSNSRSEMNVSTLELGDSALYLCASSPPTSTDTQYFGPGTRLTVL.

In DNA, the CDR3 is TGTGCCAGCAGGGACGGGGGGGCTTTCCAAGAGACCCAGTACTTC. This gives the protein CASRDGGAFQETQYF. The V gene is TRBV5-5, the J gene TRBJ2-5; 8 positions agree with TRBD2. Germline-derived CDR1 and CDR2 are SGHKS and YYEKEE (reference sequence). V was pared by 5 bases and J by 1 base, with 7 bases of the junction left unmatched. The CDR3 length is 15 residues.

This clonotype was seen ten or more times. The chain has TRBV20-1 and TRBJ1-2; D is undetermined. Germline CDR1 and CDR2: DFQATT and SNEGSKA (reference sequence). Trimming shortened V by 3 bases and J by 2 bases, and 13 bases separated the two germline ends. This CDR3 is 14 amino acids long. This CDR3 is CSASGALRNYGYTF. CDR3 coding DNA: TGCAGTGCTAGCGGCGCTCTCAGAAACTATGGCTACACCTTC.

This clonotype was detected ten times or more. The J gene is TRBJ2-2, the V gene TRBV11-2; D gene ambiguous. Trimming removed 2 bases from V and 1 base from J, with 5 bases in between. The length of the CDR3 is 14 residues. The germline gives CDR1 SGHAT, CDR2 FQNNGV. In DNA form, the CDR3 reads TGTGCCAGCAGCTTACGGAGGAACACCGGGGAGCTGTTTTTT. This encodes CASSLRRNTGELFF.

Here the CDR3 DNA reads TGTGCCAGCAGCCTAAGGGACAGGGGGGGCGAGCAGTACTTC. This codes for CASSLRDRGGEQYF. This chain joins TRBV27 and TRBJ2-7; 11 nucleotides align to TRBD1. The CDR3 consists of 14 residues. The V gene end was trimmed by 6 bases and the J gene end by 6 bases; junction bases not matched to a gene: 7. The germline gives CDR1 MNHEY, CDR2 SMNVEV (reference sequence).

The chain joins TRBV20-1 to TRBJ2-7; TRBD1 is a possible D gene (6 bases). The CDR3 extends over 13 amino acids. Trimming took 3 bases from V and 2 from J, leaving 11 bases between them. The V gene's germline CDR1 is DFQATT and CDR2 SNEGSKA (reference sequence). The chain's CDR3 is CSASRDNTYEQYF. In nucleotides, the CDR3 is TGCAGTGCTAGCCGGGACAATACCTACGAGCAGTACTTC.

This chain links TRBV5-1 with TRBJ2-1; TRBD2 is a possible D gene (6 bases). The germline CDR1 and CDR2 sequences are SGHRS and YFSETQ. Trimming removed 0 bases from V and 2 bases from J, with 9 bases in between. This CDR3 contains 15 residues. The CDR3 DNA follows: TGCGCCAGCAGCTTGGACGGGAGAACCTACAATGAGCAGTTCTTC. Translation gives CASSLDGRTYNEQFF.

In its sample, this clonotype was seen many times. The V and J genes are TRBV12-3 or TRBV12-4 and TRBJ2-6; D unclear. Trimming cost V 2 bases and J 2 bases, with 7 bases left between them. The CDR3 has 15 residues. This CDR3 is CASSLLVAGANVLTF. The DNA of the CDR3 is TGTGCCAGCAGTTTACTCGTAGCTGGGGCCAACGTCCTGACTTTC.

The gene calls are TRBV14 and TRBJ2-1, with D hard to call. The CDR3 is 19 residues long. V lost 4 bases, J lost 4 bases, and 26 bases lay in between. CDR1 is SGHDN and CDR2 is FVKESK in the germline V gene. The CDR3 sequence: CASSPQRTGWARLYNEQFF. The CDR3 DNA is TGTGCCAGCAGCCCCCAGCGTACCGGCTGGGCTCGGTTGTACAATGAGCAGTTCTTC.

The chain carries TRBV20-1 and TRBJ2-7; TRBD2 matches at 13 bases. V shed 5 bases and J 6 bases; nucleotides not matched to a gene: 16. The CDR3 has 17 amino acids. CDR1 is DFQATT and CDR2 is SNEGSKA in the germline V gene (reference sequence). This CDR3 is CSAEPSTAGLAGVEQYF. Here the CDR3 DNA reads TGCAGTGCTGAACCCTCCACGGCAGGACTAGCGGGAGTCGAGCAGTACTTC.

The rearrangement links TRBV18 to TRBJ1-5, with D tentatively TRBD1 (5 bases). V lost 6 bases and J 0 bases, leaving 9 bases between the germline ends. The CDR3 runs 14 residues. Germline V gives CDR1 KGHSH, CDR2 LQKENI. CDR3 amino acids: CASSSGLSNQPQHF. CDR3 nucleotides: TGTGCCAGCTCGTCGGGACTTAGCAATCAGCCCCAGCATTTT.

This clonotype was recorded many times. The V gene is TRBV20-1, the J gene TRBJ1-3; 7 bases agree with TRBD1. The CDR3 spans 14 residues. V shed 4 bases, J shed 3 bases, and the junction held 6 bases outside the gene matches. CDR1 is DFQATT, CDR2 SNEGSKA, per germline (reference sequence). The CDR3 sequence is CSAKDRVYGNTIYF. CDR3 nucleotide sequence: TGCAGTGCTAAAGACAGGGTGTATGGAAACACCATATATTTT.

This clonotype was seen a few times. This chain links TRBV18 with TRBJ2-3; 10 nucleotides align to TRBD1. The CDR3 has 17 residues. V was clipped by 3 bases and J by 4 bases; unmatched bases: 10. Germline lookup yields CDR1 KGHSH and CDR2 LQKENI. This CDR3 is CASSPGQGMRTADTQYF. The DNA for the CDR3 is TGTGCCAGCTCACCGGGACAGGGGATGAGGACGGCAGATACGCAGTATTTT. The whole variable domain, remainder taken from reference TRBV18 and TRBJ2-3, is NAGVMQNPRHLVRRRGQEARLRCSPMKGHSHVYWYRQLPEEGLKFMVYLQKENIIDESGMPKERFSAEFPKEGPSILRIQQVVRGDSAAYFCASSPGQGMRTADTQYFGPGTRLTVL.

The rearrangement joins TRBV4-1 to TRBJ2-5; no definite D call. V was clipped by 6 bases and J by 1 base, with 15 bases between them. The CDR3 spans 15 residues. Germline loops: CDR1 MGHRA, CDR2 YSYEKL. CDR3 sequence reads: CASSLDPAAQETQYF. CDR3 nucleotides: TGCGCCAGCAGTTTGGACCCAGCCGCCCAAGAGACCCAGTACTTC.

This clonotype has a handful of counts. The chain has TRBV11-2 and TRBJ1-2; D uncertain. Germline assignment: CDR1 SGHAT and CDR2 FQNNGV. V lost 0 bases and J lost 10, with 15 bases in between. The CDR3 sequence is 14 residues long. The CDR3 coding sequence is TGTGCCAGCAGCTTAGAATTAGGTCTCCCGCCCTACACCTTC. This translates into CASSLELGLPPYTF.

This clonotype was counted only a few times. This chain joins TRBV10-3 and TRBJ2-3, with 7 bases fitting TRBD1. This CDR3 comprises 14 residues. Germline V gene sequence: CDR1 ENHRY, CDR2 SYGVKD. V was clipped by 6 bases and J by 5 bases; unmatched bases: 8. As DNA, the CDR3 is TGTGCCATCAGCGCCCGACAGGGTAAAGATACGCAGTATTTT. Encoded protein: CAISARQGKDTQYF.

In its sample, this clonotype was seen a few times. The CDR3 loop is CASSAYREQYF. Here the CDR3 DNA reads TGTGCCAGCAGTGCCTATAGGGAGCAGTACTTC. The chain uses TRBV12-3 or TRBV12-4 and TRBJ2-7; D gene ambiguous. Between the trimmed V and J ends, which lost 5 bases and 7 bases, there was a span of 9 bases. This CDR3 comprises 11 residues.

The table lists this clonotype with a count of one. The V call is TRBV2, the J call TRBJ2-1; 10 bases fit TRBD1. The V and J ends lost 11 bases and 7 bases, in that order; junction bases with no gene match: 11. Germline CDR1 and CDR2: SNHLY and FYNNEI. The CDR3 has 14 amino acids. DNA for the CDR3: TGTGCCGACTCCGGGACAGGGGACTTTAATGAGCAGTTCTTC. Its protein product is CADSGTGDFNEQFF.

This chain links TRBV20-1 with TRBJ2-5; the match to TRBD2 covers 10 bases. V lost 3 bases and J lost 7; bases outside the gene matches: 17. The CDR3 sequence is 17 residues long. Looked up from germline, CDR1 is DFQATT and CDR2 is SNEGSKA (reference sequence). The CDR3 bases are TGCAGTGCTAGCAGGGCTAGCGGGGGCGGGAAAGGATCGACCCAGTACTTC. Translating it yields CSASRASGGGKGSTQYF.

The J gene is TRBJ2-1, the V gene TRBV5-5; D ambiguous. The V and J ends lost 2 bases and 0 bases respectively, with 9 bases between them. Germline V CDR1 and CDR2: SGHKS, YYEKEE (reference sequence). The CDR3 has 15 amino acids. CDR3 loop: CASSFGQSSYNEQFF. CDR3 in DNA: TGTGCCAGCAGCTTCGGGCAGAGCTCCTACAATGAGCAGTTCTTC.

CDR3 residues: CASSKAGVGGDTQYF. CDR3 DNA: TGTGCCAGCAGTAAAGCGGGAGTGGGCGGAGATACGCAGTATTTT. The V call is TRBV27, the J call TRBJ2-3, with TRBD2 identical over 8 bases. CDR1 is MNHEY and CDR2 is SMNVEV in the germline V gene (reference sequence). This CDR3 is 15 amino acids long. The V and J ends lost 5 bases and 5 bases, in that order; junction bases with no gene match: 9.